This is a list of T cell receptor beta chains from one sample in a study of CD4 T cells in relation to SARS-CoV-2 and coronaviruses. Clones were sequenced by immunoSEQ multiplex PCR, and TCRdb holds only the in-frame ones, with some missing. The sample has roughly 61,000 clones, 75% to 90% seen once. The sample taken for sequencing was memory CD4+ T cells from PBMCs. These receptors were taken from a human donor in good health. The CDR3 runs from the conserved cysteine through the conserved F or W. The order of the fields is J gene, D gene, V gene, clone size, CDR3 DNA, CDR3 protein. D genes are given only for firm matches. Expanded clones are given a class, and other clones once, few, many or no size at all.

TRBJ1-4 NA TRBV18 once TGTGCCAGCTCACAGATTTCAAGGGACTTCAATCGAGATGAAAAACTGTTTTTT CASSQISRDFNRDEKLFF
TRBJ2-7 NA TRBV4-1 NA TGCGCCAGCAGCCAAGATTTAAGGGGACTCAACGAGCAGTACTTC CASSQDLRGLNEQYF
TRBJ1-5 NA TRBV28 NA TGTGCCAGCAGTTTAGTAGGCCAAGGAAATCCAAAATTTAGCAATCAGCCCCAGCATTTT CASSLVGQGNPKFSNQPQHF
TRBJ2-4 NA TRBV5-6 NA TGTGCCAGCAGCCAGGTGGGAAACATTCAGTACTTC CASSQVGNIQYF
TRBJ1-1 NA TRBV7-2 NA TGTGCCAGCAGCCCCGACCATAGGGCTTACGTAGCTTTCTTT CASSPDHRAYVAFF
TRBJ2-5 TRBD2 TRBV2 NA TGTGCCAGCAGTGAATGGGGACTAGCGGGAGAGACCCAGTACTTC CASSEWGLAGETQYF
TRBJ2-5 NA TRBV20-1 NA TGCAGTGCTAGTGAGAGGACGGGAGAGACCCAGTACTTC CSASERTGETQYF
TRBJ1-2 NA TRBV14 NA TGTGCCAGCAGCCAAGATTTCCCCCCAGGTTACGATGGCTACACCTTC CASSQDFPPGYDGYTF
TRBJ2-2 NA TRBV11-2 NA TGTGCCAGCAGCTTAGTGTCGTACGGGCAGGAGGGGGCCGGGGAGCTGTTTTTT CASSLVSYGQEGAGELFF
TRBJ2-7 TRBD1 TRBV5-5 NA TGTGCCAGCAGCTTGGTCGGCAGGGACAGCTACGAGCAGTACTTC CASSLVGRDSYEQYF
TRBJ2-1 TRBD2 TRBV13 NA TGTGCCAGCAGCTTACAGCTAGCGGGCCCTCTCTCCTACAATGAGCAGTTCTTC CASSLQLAGPLSYNEQFF
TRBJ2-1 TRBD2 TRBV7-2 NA TGTGCCAGCAGCGCAGGGGCTAGCGGGGGCCGGGAGCAGTTCTTC CASSAGASGGREQFF
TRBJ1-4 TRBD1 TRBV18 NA TGTGCCAGCTCACCACCGAGGCAAGGGACAGGGATTAATGAAAAACTGTTTTTT CASSPPRQGTGINEKLFF
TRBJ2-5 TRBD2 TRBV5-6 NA TGTGCCAGCAGCCCCCGGGACTATGGACAAGAGACCCAGTACTTC CASSPRDYGQETQYF
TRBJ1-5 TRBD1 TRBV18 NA TGTGCCAGCTCACCACCCCAGGGGGCGGGCAATCAGCCCCAGCATTTT CASSPPQGAGNQPQHF
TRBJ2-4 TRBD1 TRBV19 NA TGTGCCAGTAGTATAAGGGACAGAGCCCCACTAGCCAAAAACATTCAGTACTTC CASSIRDRAPLAKNIQYF
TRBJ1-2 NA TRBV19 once TGTGCCAGTAGTATACCGGGCCGAACAAACTATGGCTACACCTTC CASSIPGRTNYGYTF
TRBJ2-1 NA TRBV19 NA TGTGCCAGTAGTATGACTCGTAGCTCCTACAATGAGCAGTTCTTC CASSMTRSSYNEQFF
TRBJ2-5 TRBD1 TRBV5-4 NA TGTGCCAGCAGCAGGGACAGGGCCGAGACCCAGTACTTC CASSRDRAETQYF
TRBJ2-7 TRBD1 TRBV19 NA TGTGCCAGTTCCGACAGGGTTGTGTACGAGCAGTACTTC CASSDRVVYEQYF
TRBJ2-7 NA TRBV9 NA TGTGCCAGCAGCGCGAGGCCGACGGTACAGGTCCGCGAGCAGTACTTC CASSARPTVQVREQYF
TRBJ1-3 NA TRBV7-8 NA TGTGCCAGCAGCTCGGTCGGGGGAGAGGGAAACACCATATATTTT CASSSVGGEGNTIYF
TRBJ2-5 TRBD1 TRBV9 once TGTGCCAGCAGCGTAGGATGGACAGGGGGCCAGCAAGAGACCCAGTACTTC CASSVGWTGGQQETQYF
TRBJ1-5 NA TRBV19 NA TGTGCCAGTAGTAGCCCATGGGGCAATCAGCCCCAGCATTTT CASSSPWGNQPQHF
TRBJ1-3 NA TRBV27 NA TGTGCCAGCAGTTCCCGGCGGGACCTAGGAAACACCATATATTTT CASSSRRDLGNTIYF
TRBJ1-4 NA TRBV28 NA TGTGCCAGCAGTTTAGGGGGTAATGAAAAACTGTTTTTT CASSLGGNEKLFF
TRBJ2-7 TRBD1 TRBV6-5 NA TGTGCCAGCACCTTCACCAGGGGGAGTCTCGACGAGCAGTACTTC CASTFTRGSLDEQYF
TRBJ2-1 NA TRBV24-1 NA TGTGCCACCAGCAGGGGTAATGAGCAGTTCTTC CATSRGNEQFF
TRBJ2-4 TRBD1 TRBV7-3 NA TGTGCCAGCAGCCAAGGACAGGGCCAAAACATTCAGTACTTC CASSQGQGQNIQYF
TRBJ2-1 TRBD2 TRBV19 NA TGTGCCAGTAGTAGAAGAGCGGGAGCCGTCTACAATGAGCAGTTCTTC CASSRRAGAVYNEQFF
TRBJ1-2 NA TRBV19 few TGTGCCAGTAGTTGGGGGACAACCTCTAACTATGGCTACACCTTC CASSWGTTSNYGYTF
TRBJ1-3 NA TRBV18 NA TGTGCCAGCTCCCAGGACGGAACCTCTGGAAACACCATATATTTT CASSQDGTSGNTIYF
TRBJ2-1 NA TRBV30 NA TGTGCCTGGAAAGGGGAGTCCTCCTACAATGAGCAGTTCTTC CAWKGESSYNEQFF
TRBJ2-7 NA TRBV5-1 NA TGCGCCAGCACCCGTTCATACAACTCCTACGAGCAGTACTTC CASTRSYNSYEQYF
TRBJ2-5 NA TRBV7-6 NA TGTGCCAGCAGCTTGGAAGCAGGGGAGCGGGAGACCCAGTACTTC CASSLEAGERETQYF
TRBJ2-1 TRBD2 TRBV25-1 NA TGTGCCAGCAGTGAAGCTCCCGGTAGCGGGAGGGGCTACAATGAGCAGTTCTTC CASSEAPGSGRGYNEQFF
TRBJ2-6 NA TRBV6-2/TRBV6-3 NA TGTGCCAGCAGTTACCCACCGGGGTACAACTCTGGGGCCAACGTCCTGACTTTC CASSYPPGYNSGANVLTF
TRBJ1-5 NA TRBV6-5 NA TGTGCCAGCAGTTTCGGCCACAGCCAGCCCCGGCATTTT CASSFGHSQPRHF
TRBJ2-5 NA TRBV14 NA TGTGCCAGCAGCCATCGGAGGGGGCCCCAAGAGACCCAGTACTTC CASSHRRGPQETQYF
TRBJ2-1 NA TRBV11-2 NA TGTGCCAGCAGCCCCACCGGGACTGTATACAATGAGCAGTTCTTC CASSPTGTVYNEQFF
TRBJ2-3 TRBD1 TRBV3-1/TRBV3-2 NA TGTGCCAGCAGCAACCTCCTAAGCTGGGACAGGGTCCCAGATACGCAGTATTTT CASSNLLSWDRVPDTQYF
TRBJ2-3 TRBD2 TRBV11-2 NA TGTGCCAGCAGCTTTCTAGCGGGATTTAAAACAGATACGCAGTATTTT CASSFLAGFKTDTQYF
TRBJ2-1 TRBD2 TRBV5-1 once TGCGCCAGCAGCAGGGTGCCTTCGGGTAGCGGGAGGGACAATGAGCAGTTCTTC CASSRVPSGSGRDNEQFF
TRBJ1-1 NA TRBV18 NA TGTGCCAGCTCACCACGGAAGGATTTGGAAGCTTTCTTT CASSPRKDLEAFF
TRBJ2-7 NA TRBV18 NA TGTGCCAGCTCACCACCGACTAGCTACGAGCAGTACTTC CASSPPTSYEQYF
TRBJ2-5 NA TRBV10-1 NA TGCGCCAGCAGTCCTAGTTCGGGTGGGCGAGAGACCCAGTACTTC CASSPSSGGRETQYF
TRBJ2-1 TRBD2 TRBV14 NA TGTGCCAGCAGCCTAGCGGGAAGTTTAATCAATGAGCAGTTCTTC CASSLAGSLINEQFF
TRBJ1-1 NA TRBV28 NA TGTGCCAGCAGTTTATTGGGGACTGAAGCTTTCTTT CASSLLGTEAFF
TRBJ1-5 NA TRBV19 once TGTGCCAGTAGTGATCAGGGTTACAATCAGCCCCAGCATTTT CASSDQGYNQPQHF
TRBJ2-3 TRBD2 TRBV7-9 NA TGTGCCAGCAGCTCCTGGACTAGCGGGAGCGTAGATACGCAGTATTTT CASSSWTSGSVDTQYF
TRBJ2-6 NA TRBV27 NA TGTGCCAGCGGGGCCCCGAGGAGGTCTGGGGCCAACGTCCTGACTTTC CASGAPRRSGANVLTF
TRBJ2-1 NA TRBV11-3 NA TGTGCCAGCAGCTTAGATCACCGTAACAATGAGCAGTTCTTC CASSLDHRNNEQFF
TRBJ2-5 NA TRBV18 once TGTGCCAGCTCACCGCGCGCTAGCCCCACGGAGACCCAGTACTTC CASSPRASPTETQYF
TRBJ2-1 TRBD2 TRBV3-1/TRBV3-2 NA TGTGCCAGCAGCCAAGGGACGGGAGGGGAAAATGAGCAGTTCTTC CASSQGTGGENEQFF
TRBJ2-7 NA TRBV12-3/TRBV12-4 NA TGTGCCAGCAGCCCCCAGGGGCTCCGGGAGCAGTACTTC CASSPQGLREQYF
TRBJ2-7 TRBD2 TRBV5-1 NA TGCGCCAGCAGCCCTGTTCTTAGCGGGAGTCGGTACGAGCAGTACTTC CASSPVLSGSRYEQYF
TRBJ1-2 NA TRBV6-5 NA TGTGCCAGCACAGGGGTTAAATATGGCTACACCTTC CASTGVKYGYTF
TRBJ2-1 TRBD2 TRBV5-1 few TGCGCCAGCACATTGACTAGCGGGAGCAGTGAGCAGTTCTTC CASTLTSGSSEQFF
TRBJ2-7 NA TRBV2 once TGTGCCAGCGGACCCCAGGCTCCCCCCTACGAGCAGTACTTC CASGPQAPPYEQYF